This T cell receptor (beta chain) emerged from a study of T-cell reconstitution after alpha-beta-depleted transplantation in children. The CDR3 spans 13 residues. CDR1 is SGHAT, CDR2 FQNNGV, per germline. Trimming shortened V by 2 bases and J by 4 bases, and 6 bases separated the two germline ends. TCRbeta library construction was performed incorporating unique molecular identifiers. TCRdb reprocessed the PCR reads with MiXCR, giving one entry per CDR3 protein. The sample consists of some 240,000 distinct CDR3 sequences, around 9.7% of them appearing once. The V gene is TRBV11-2, the J gene TRBJ1-5, with unresolved D. The sequencing here drew on PBMCs from the stem cell graft donor, taken from the stem cell graft. The receptor's source is a human donor who donated a stem cell graft to a child with SCID. CDR3 loop: CASSLHVNQPQHF. The CDR3 DNA is TGTGCCAGCAGCTTACACGTTAATCAGCCCCAGCATTTT.